The clone carrying this TCR beta chain was seen more than once but under ten times. No antigen is known for it. A read error may account for a junction end that differs from germline. This specimen belongs to a study of T cells after yellow fever vaccination. Across the study: Where fractions had low cell numbers, libraries were prepared from them with the SMART-Seq v4 Ultra Low Input RNA kit.

Overall study findings and caveats: Clones that expanded after primary vaccination mostly reappeared after the booster (over 95% CD4, 88% CD8).

It was through 5'RACE template switching that TCR cDNA was made, with a universal primer site and UMIs added. TCRdb itself ran the 5' RACE reads through MiXCR, one entry per CDR3 protein. The table lists some 300,000 distinct CDR3 sequences, approximately 10% of them singletons. This CDR3 comprises 9 residues. Germline V gene data show CDR1 as WNHNN and CDR2 as SYGVQD (reference sequence). This chain joins TRBV10-1 and TRBJ1-1; D unclear. This TCR came from a man aged 18 to 29 who received the YFV17D yellow fever vaccine. The sample here was CD4+ T cells sorted from PBMCs, taken 5 days after the yellow fever booster vaccination. Written as DNA, the CDR3 is TGCGCCACCTACGAACCCGAGATCTTT. Its translation: CATYEPEIF.